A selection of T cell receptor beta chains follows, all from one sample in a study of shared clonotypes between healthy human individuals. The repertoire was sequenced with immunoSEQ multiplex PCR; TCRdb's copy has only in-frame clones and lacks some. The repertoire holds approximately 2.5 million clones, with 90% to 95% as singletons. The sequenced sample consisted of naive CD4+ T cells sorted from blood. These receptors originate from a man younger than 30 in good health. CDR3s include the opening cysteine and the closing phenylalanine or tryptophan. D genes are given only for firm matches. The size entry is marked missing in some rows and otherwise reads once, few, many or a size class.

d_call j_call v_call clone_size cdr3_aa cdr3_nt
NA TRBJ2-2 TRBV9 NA CASSVRSQGTGELFF TGTGCCAGCAGCGTCCGCAGCCAGGGAACCGGGGAGCTGTTTTTT
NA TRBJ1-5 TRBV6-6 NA CASSFTQSRQPQHF TGTGCCAGCAGTTTCACACAAAGCCGACAGCCCCAGCATTTT
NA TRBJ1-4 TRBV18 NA CASSPPNRVATNEKLFF TGTGCCAGCTCACCACCGAATAGGGTTGCAACTAATGAAAAACTGTTTTTT
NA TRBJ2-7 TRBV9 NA CASSPTDNHYEQYF TGTGCCAGCAGCCCTACAGATAACCACTACGAGCAGTACTTC
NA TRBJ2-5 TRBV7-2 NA CASSLVGREKWETQYF TGTGCCAGCAGCTTAGTTGGCAGGGAGAAATGGGAGACCCAGTACTTC
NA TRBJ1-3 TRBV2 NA CASSGEGTPSGNTIYF TGTGCCAGCAGTGGGGAGGGGACCCCCTCTGGAAACACCATATATTTT
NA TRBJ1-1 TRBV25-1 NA CASSESGFYTEAFF TGTGCCAGCAGTGAATCGGGTTTCTACACTGAAGCTTTCTTT
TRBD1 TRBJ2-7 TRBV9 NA CASSAGTGNYEQYF TGTGCCAGCAGCGCCGGGACAGGGAACTACGAGCAGTACTTC
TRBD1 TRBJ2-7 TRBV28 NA CASSPRGTGTYEQYF TGTGCCAGCAGTCCAAGGGGGACAGGGACCTACGAGCAGTACTTC
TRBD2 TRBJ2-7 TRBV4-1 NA CASSQPGTKAYEQYF TGCGCCAGCAGCCAGCCCGGGACTAAGGCCTACGAGCAGTACTTC
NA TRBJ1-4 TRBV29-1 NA CSVGSGTTNEKLFF TGCAGCGTTGGGTCCGGAACAACTAATGAAAAACTGTTTTTT
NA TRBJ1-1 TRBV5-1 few CASSLVGGPNTEAFF TGCGCCAGCAGCTTGGTAGGGGGACCGAACACTGAAGCTTTCTTT
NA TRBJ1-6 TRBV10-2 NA CASTWGRGGSSYNSPLHF TGCGCCAGCACCTGGGGCCGAGGAGGAAGCTCCTATAATTCACCCCTCCACTTT
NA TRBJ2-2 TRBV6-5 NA CASSSPLTGHTGELFF TGTGCCAGCAGTTCCCCTTTGACAGGTCACACCGGGGAGCTGTTTTTT
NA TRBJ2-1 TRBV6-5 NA CASSSAGGSNEQFF TGTGCCAGCAGTTCAGCGGGTGGGTCCAATGAGCAGTTCTTC
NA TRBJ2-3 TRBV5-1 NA CASSLGSADTQYF TGCGCCAGCAGCTTGGGATCGGCAGATACGCAGTATTTT
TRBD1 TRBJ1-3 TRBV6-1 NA CASSERDRAGNTIYF TGTGCCAGCAGTGAGAGGGACAGGGCTGGAAACACCATATATTTT
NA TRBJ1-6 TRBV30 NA CAHAQGRSNSPLHF TGTGCCCACGCTCAGGGGAGAAGTAATTCACCCCTCCACTTT
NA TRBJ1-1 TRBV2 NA CASRGGTMNTEAFF TGTGCCAGCAGGGGGGGGACCATGAACACTGAAGCTTTCTTT
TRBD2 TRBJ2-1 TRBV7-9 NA CASSSGTSGGAHEQFF TGTGCCAGCAGCTCTGGGACTAGCGGGGGGGCTCATGAGCAGTTCTTC
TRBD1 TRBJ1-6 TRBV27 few CASSLSGTGNSPLHF TGTGCCAGCAGTTTATCCGGGACAGGGAATTCACCCCTCCACTTT
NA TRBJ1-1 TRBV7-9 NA CASSLDVGYTEAFF TGTGCCAGCAGCTTAGACGTGGGGTACACTGAAGCTTTCTTT
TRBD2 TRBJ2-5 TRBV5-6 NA CASSLRSGRALGQETQYF TGTGCCAGCAGCTTGAGGAGCGGGAGGGCCCTGGGGCAAGAGACCCAGTACTTC
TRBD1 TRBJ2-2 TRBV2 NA CASRWTGANTGELFF TGTGCCAGCAGGTGGACAGGGGCGAACACCGGGGAGCTGTTTTTT
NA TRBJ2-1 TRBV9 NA CASSVDPDGTYNEQFF TGTGCCAGCAGCGTAGACCCGGACGGAACCTACAATGAGCAGTTCTTC
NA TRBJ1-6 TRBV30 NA CAWSVDPYSPLHF TGTGCCTGGAGTGTAGACCCGTATTCACCCCTCCACTTT